Each of the 9 T cell receptor beta chains below was sequenced from the same sample in a study of T cell changes during pregnancy in multiple sclerosis. This table comes from immunoSEQ multiplex PCR, and its TCRdb copy is limited to in-frame clones, with some not included. Counted here are some 80,000 clones, about 95% occurring once; the ten biggest clones make up 0.85% to 1.2%. The input for sequencing was peripheral blood, taken in the second trimester of pregnancy. These receptors all stem from a female donor with multiple sclerosis, enrolled in a pregnancy study.

The CDR3 DNA reads TGTGCCAGCAGCTTGGGGGCGGAGCAGTACAATGAGCAGTTCTTC. The encoded protein is CASSLGAEQYNEQFF. V is TRBV7-2 and J is TRBJ2-1, with a possible D match to TRBD1 (6 bases). CDR1 and CDR2 from the germline V gene are SGHTA and FQGNSA. This CDR3 is 15 amino acids long. V lost 3 bases and J lost 4, with 13 bases in between.

The chain couples TRBV11-2 to TRBJ1-2, with 7 bases fitting TRBD1. The V gene's germline CDR1 is SGHAT and CDR2 FQNNGV. The CDR3 length is 17 residues. Losses at the gene ends were 5 bases for V and 4 bases for J; bases not matched to a gene: 16. CDR3 in DNA: TGTGCCAGCAGCCCCACGGTGGATGTAGGGGGCGGCTATGGCTACACCTTC. Translated, it gives CASSPTVDVGGGYGYTF.

This CDR3 is CASSARVGRGFRDTEAFF. In DNA, the CDR3 is TGTGCCAGCAGCGCCCGAGTGGGCAGGGGGTTTAGGGACACTGAAGCTTTCTTT. V usage is TRBV11-2 and J usage is TRBJ1-1; TRBD1 matches 7 bases. The CDR3 has 18 amino acids. Trimming took 5 bases from V and 3 from J; bases not matched to a gene: 18. Germline assignment: CDR1 SGHAT and CDR2 FQNNGV.

This chain's CDR3 is CASTPSGPNEKLFF. The CDR3 DNA sequence: TGTGCCAGCACCCCTAGCGGTCCTAATGAAAAACTGTTTTTT. The chain combines TRBV5-5 with TRBJ1-4; D gene ambiguous. V was shortened by 6 bases and J by 3 bases, with 12 bases between the two germline ends. The CDR3 is 14 amino acids. Germline CDR1 is SGHKS and CDR2 is YYEKEE (reference sequence).

As DNA, the CDR3 is TGTGCCAGCAGCGTATCTCCCGGCCTCCCTACAGGTGAAAAACTGTTTTTT. Its protein is CASSVSPGLPTGEKLFF. This chain uses TRBV9 with TRBJ1-4; tentative D call: TRBD1 (5 bases). The CDR3 runs 17 residues. With 1 base removed from V and 7 bases from J, the gap between germline ends came to 20 bases. Germline assignment: CDR1 SGDLS and CDR2 YYNGEE. The full variable domain, its missing parts supplied by reference TRBV9 and TRBJ1-4, is DSGVTQTPKHLITATGQRVTLRCSPRSGDLSVYWYQQSLDQGLQFLIQYYNGEERAKGNILERFSAQQFPDLHSELNLSSLELGDSALYFCASSVSPGLPTGEKLFFGSGTQLSVL.

The V and J genes are TRBV5-5 and TRBJ2-7; the match to TRBD1 covers 9 bases. The junction had 6 bases not matched to a gene; V was cut back by 4 bases and J by 4 bases. This CDR3 spans 14 amino acids. Germline V gives CDR1 SGHKS, CDR2 YYEKEE (reference sequence). DNA of the CDR3: TGTGCCAGCAGCGAGACGGGACAGGGATACGAGCAGTACTTC. Protein: CASSETGQGYEQYF.

J is TRBJ2-3 and V is TRBV5-4; 13 bases are a match to TRBD2. Trimming at V came to 4 bases and at J to 6 bases, leaving 8 bases not matched to a gene. CDR1 SGHNT and CDR2 YYREEE come from the germline V gene (reference sequence). The CDR3 has 16 amino acids. In DNA, the CDR3 is TGTGCCAGCAGCCCGCGGACTAGCGGGAGCTCCGATACGCAGTATTTT. Protein sequence: CASSPRTSGSSDTQYF.

The chain joins TRBV18 to TRBJ2-2; a weak D match, TRBD1 (5 bases). CDR1 is KGHSH and CDR2 is LQKENI in the germline V gene. The length of the CDR3 is 15 residues. The V and J ends lost 6 bases and 5 bases respectively, with 16 bases between them. The CDR3 reads CASSDLGAGTGELFF. The CDR3 nucleotides are TGTGCCAGCTCGGATTTGGGCGCAGGGACCGGGGAGCTGTTTTTT.

The chain is built from TRBV14 and TRBJ2-5; 8 bases line up with TRBD2. V was pared by 2 bases and J by 2 bases, with 4 bases of the junction left unmatched. The CDR3 loop spans 15 amino acids. Germline CDR1 and CDR2: SGHDN and FVKESK. The CDR3 coding sequence is TGTGCCAGCAGCCAAATACTAGCGGTACAAGAGACCCAGTACTTC. This codes for CASSQILAVQETQYF.